Below, 14 T cell receptor beta chains from the same sample are listed, as sequenced in a study of beta chain features in type 1 diabetes. Reverse transcription of all isolated RNA meant that expressed TCRB transcripts were sequenced. Here immunoSEQ multiplex PCR was the method, and the copy in TCRdb shows in-frame clones only, minus some. The table records roughly 140,000 clones, over 8.5% of them present only once. Sequencing was carried out using central memory CD4+ T cells from blood. The receptors were gathered from a man between 18 and 29 years old in good health.

This clone was detected only a few times. The chain links TRBV4-3 to TRBJ1-2, with unresolved D. The CDR3 covers 18 residues. CDR1 is LGHNA and CDR2 is YSLEER in the germline V gene. Deletions cut 0 bases from V and 2 bases from J, with 19 bases between. CDR3 residues: CASSQDLEGSTRNYGYTF. In DNA, the CDR3 is TGCGCCAGCAGCCAAGATCTTGAAGGGAGTACCAGAAACTATGGCTACACCTTC.

This clone was counted many times. The CDR3, as DNA: TGTGCCAGCAGCTTAGGACGAGGGGGGGAGACCCAGTACTTC. Translating gives CASSLGRGGETQYF. The chain carries TRBV7-2 and TRBJ2-5; D possibly uses TRBD1 or TRBD2 (6 bases each). Germline loops: CDR1 SGHTA, CDR2 FQGNSA. The V and J ends lost 1 base and 5 bases respectively, with 11 bases between them. The CDR3 runs 14 residues.

This clone was detected only a few times. V and J are TRBV25-1 and TRBJ2-5; TRBD1 aligns across 10 bases. The CDR3 extends over 17 amino acids. J lost 5 bases, V lost 3 bases, and 12 bases had no gene match. CDR1 and CDR2 from the germline V gene are MGHDK and SYGVNS. The CDR3 DNA follows: TGTGCCAGCAGTGATTGGGGCGGGACAGGGGCCCGTGAGACCCAGTACTTC. Translating gives CASSDWGGTGARETQYF.

Only a few counts were recorded for this clone. J is TRBJ1-4 and V is TRBV4-2, with D possibly TRBD1 on 5 matching bases. Per germline, CDR1 LGHNA and CDR2 YNFKEQ. The CDR3 runs to 15 residues. Trimming pared 3 bases from V and 5 bases from J, leaving 13 bases between. DNA of the CDR3: TGTGCCAGCAGCCAGGGGACTGGGGCGAATGAAAAACTGTTTTTT. Encoded protein: CASSQGTGANEKLFF.

This clone was observed a handful of times. This rearrangement joins TRBV10-3 to TRBJ2-1, with D perhaps being TRBD1 or TRBD2 (5 bases each). V lost 2 bases and J 7 bases, leaving 21 bases between the germline ends. CDR3 length: 17 amino acids. Germline CDR1 ENHRY, CDR2 SYGVKD. This CDR3 reads CAISETSGTPKGNEQFF. CDR3 in DNA: TGTGCCATCAGTGAGACCTCCGGGACGCCTAAAGGAAATGAGCAGTTCTTC.

This clone came up a few times. This chain connects TRBV10-3 to TRBJ2-7; 11 bases map to TRBD2. This CDR3 spans 13 amino acids. Germline trimming cut 7 bases from V and 4 bases from J; bases unmatched to any gene: 3. Germline CDR1 and CDR2: ENHRY and SYGVKD. This CDR3 is CAITRTSGYEQYF. The CDR3 nucleotides are TGTGCCATCACCCGGACTAGCGGGTACGAGCAGTACTTC.

Only a few counts were recorded for this clone. The chain uses TRBV27 and TRBJ1-2, with a tentative D call TRBD1 (5 bases). The CDR3 loop spans 12 amino acids. Germline CDR1 reads MNHEY; CDR2 reads SMNVEV (reference sequence). V was trimmed by 6 bases and J by 7 bases, leaving 12 bases between them. In DNA form, the CDR3 reads TGTGCCAGCAGGGGACTTGGGGGTGGCTACACCTTC. It specifies CASRGLGGGYTF.

The rearrangement uses TRBV28 and TRBJ2-3, with D possibly being TRBD1 (6 bases). Germline CDR1 reads MDHEN; CDR2 reads SYDVKM. The CDR3 runs 17 residues. V was trimmed by 6 bases and J by 3 bases, leaving 22 bases between them. This CDR3 reads CASSRAVFGRGTDTQYF. Here the CDR3 DNA reads TGTGCCAGCAGCCGTGCGGTATTCGGCAGGGGAACAGATACGCAGTATTTT.

This clone appeared a few times. One end of the junction is discordant with germline, which a read error may explain. This chain links TRBV29-1 with TRBJ2-7; weak D call: TRBD2 (6 bases). CDR1 SQVTM and CDR2 ANQGSEA come from the germline V gene. This CDR3 has 11 residues. CDR3 sequence: CGGTRAGEQYF. CDR3 nucleotide sequence: TGTGGGGGGACCCGGGCCGGAGAGCAGTACTTC.

A few counts support this clone. V and J are TRBV6-1 and TRBJ2-1; no firm D call. The CDR3 is made up of 15 amino acids. Trimming pared 0 bases from V and 9 bases from J, leaving 15 bases between. Germline V gives CDR1 MNHNS, CDR2 SASEGT. CDR3 in amino acids: CASSEALEWLVEQFF. The CDR3 DNA sequence: TGTGCCAGCAGTGAAGCCCTGGAGTGGCTAGTTGAGCAGTTCTTC.

A few counts support this clone. This chain joins TRBV15 and TRBJ1-5; D is uncertain. The CDR3 has 15 amino acids. With 0 bases removed from V and 3 bases from J, the gap between germline ends came to 9 bases. Per the germline V gene, CDR1 is LNHNV and CDR2 is YYDKDF (reference sequence). CDR3 DNA sequence: TGTGCCACCAGCAGAGATACCGGGAACAATCAGCCCCAGCATTTT. Its translation: CATSRDTGNNQPQHF.

This clone was detected a few times. Other nucleotide sequences from this sample produce the same CDR3. J is TRBJ1-1 and V is TRBV7-2; TRBD1 might be the D (5 bases). The germline V and J ends were trimmed by 5 bases and 2 bases, with 9 bases remaining between them. Germline V CDR1 and CDR2: SGHTA, FQGNSA. The CDR3 consists of 13 residues. Here the CDR3 reads CASSLQENTEAFF. The CDR3 region has the DNA TGTGCCAGCAGCCTACAGGAAAACACTGAAGCTTTCTTT.

The chain employs TRBV27 and TRBJ2-5; D is tentatively TRBD1 or TRBD2 (5 bases each). The CDR3 totals 14 residues. In germline, CDR1 is MNHEY, CDR2 SMNVEV (reference sequence). V was cut by 7 bases and J by 3 bases, with 15 bases left in between. DNA for the CDR3: TGTGCCAGCATGCCCTGGGACCTTAAAGAGACCCAGTACTTC. Translating it yields CASMPWDLKETQYF.

This clone has a handful of counts. This sample also contains other DNA sequences that code for the same CDR3. This chain joins TRBV2 and TRBJ1-5; no clear D gene. This CDR3 comprises 11 residues. V lost 4 bases, J lost 5 bases, and 3 bases lay in between. Per germline, CDR1 SNHLY and CDR2 FYNNEI. The DNA of the CDR3 is TGTGCCAGCAGTGGCGATCAGCCCCAGCATTTT. Encoded protein: CASSGDQPQHF.